This TCR beta chain was sequenced during a study of shared clonotypes between healthy human individuals. Study-wide background: The study drew on a couple of women and a few men aged 18 to 49 as donors.

Clones were sequenced by immunoSEQ multiplex PCR, and TCRdb holds only the in-frame ones, with some missing. The data contain roughly 1,800,000 clones, roughly 95% of them singletons. V lost 3 bases to trimming and J lost 8 bases; unmatched junction nucleotides: 13. Germline values: CDR1 GTSNPN, CDR2 SVGIG (reference sequence). The CDR3 covers 16 residues. Points from the study as a whole: The small donor group covered limited genetic and exposure diversity. Rarefaction showed sorted-subset sequencing was incomplete despite large depth.

It was CD45RO-negative cells, positively selected for CCR7, that made up naive CD8 cells, with terminally differentiated effector memory CD45RA+ cells excluded. All donors were healthy HIV-negative adults lacking recent acute infections or vaccinations. This clone appeared a few times. Its specificity is unknown. The chain has TRBV30 and TRBJ1-2; 12 bases match TRBD1. Input material: naive CD8+ T cells sorted from blood. This sequence originates from a young man in good health. This chain's CDR3 is CAWSLKPGQGASGYTF. The CDR3 DNA reads as TGTGCCTGGAGCTTAAAACCGGGACAGGGGGCGAGCGGCTACACCTTC.